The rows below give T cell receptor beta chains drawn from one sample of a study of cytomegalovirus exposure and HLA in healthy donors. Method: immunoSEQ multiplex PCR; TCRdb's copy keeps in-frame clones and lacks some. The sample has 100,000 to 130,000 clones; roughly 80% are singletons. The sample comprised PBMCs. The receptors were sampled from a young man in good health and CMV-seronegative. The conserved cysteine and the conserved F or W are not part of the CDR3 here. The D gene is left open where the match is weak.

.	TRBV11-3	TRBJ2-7	ASSLASQSDEQY
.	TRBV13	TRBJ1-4	ASSLPGQGSNEKLF
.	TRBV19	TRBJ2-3	ASTHGGTDTQY
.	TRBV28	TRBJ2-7	ASSFRGNNEQY
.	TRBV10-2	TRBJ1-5	ASSESSLSNQPQH
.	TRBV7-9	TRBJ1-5	ASSQYSNQPQH
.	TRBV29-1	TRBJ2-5	SVHPGETQY
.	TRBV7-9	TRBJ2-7	ASSPESSYEQY
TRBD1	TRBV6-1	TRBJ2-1	ASSVAGTGPYNEQF
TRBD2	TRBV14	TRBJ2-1	ASSQYAGAGGQF
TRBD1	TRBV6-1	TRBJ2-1	ASSEGTGSLNEQF
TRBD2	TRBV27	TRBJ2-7	ASSGLAGVEQY
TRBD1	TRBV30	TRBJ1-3	ASNRGWGNTIY
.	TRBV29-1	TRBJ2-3	SVEKSQYRLPDTQY
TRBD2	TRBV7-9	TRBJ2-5	ASSPSGRGQETQY
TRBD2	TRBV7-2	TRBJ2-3	ASSSLSGRAPDTQY
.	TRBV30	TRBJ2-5	AWKSWESKETQY
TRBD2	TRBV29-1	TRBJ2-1	SVGPGGGHNEQF
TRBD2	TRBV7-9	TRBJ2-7	ASSPGTSGGSYEQY
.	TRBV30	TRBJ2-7	AWSGARTYEQY
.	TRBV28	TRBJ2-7	ASSLSQGFYEQY
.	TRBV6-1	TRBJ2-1	ASSVGLTNEQF